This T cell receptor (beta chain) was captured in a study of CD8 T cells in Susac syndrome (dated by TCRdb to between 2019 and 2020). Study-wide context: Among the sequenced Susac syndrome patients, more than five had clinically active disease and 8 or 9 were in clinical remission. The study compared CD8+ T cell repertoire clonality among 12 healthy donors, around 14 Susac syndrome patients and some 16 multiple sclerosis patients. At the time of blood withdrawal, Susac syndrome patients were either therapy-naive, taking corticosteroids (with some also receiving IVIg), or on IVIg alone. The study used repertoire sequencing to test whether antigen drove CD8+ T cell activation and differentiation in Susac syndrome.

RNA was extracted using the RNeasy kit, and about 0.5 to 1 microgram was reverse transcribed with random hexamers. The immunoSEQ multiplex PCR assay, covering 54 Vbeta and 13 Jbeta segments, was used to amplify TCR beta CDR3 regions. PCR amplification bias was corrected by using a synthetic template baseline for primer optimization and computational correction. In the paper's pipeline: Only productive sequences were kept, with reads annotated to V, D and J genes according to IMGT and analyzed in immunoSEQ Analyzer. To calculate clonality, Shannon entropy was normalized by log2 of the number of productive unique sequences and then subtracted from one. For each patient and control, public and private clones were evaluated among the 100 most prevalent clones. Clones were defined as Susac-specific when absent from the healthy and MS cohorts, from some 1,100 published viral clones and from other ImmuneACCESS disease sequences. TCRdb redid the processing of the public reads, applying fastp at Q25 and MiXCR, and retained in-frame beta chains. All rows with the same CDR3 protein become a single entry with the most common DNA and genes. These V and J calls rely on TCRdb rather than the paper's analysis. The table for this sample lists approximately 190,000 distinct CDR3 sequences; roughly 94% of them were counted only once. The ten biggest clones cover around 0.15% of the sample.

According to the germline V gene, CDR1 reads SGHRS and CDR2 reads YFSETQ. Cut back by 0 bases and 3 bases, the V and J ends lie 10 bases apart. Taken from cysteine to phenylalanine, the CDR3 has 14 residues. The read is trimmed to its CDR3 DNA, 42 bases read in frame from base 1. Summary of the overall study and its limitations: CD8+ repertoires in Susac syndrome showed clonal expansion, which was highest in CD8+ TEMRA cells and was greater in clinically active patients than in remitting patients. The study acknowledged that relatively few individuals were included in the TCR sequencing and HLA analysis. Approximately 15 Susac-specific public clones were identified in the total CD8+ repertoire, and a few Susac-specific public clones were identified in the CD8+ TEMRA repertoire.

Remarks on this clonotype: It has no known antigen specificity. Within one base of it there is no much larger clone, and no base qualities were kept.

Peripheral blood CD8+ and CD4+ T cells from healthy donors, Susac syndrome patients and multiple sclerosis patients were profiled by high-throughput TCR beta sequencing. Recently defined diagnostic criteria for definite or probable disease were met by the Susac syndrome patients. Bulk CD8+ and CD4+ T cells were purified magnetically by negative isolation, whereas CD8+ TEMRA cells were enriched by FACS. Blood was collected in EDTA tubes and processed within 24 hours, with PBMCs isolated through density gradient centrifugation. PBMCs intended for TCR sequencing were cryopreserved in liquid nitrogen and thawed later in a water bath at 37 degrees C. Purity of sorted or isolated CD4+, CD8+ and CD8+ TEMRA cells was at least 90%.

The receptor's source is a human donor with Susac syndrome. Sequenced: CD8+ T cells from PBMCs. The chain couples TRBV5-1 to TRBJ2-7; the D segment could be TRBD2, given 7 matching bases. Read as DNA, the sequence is TGCGCCAGCAGCTTGGGCGGGGGCTACTACGAGCAGTACTTC. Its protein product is CASSLGGGYYEQYF. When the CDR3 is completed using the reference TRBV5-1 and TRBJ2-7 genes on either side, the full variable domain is KAGVTQTPRYLIKTRGQQVTLSCSPISGHRSVSWYQQTPGQGLQFLFEYFSETQRNKGNFPGRFSGRQFSNSRSEMNVSTLELGDSALYLCASSLGGGYYEQYFGPGTRLTVT.